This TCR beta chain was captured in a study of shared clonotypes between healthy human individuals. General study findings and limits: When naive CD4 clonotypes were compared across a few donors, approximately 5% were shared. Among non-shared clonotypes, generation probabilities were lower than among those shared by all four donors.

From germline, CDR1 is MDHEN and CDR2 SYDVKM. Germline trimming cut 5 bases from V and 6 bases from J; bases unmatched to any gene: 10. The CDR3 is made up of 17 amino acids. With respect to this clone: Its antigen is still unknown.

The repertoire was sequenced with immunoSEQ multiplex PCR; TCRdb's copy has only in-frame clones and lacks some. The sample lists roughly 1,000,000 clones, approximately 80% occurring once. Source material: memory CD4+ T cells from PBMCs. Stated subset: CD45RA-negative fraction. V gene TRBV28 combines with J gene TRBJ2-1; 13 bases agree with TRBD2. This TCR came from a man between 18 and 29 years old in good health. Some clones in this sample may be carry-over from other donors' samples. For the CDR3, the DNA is TGTGCCAGCAGTCGCCCGGGACTAGCGGGATGGGCCAATGAGCAGTTCTTC. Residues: CASSRPGLAGWANEQFF.